These 28 T cell receptor beta chains came from one sample sequenced in a study of spatial heterogeneity in lung cancer. Study-wide findings and caveats: Higher tumor mutation counts went along with higher counts of expanded intratumoral alpha and beta TCRs.

For these TCRs, the target antigens are not known. TCRdb fed the 5' RACE reads into MiXCR, producing one record per CDR3 protein. The sample yields around 2,500 distinct CDR3 sequences, around 48% seen once. As for time point: sample taken at primary tumor resection. The sequences come from lung tumor tissue, collected at surgery. Receptor source: a male donor with early-stage non-small cell lung cancer.

The rearrangement uses TRBV6-5 and TRBJ2-1, with D hard to call. In germline, CDR1 is MNHEY, CDR2 SVGAGI. V lost 0 bases, J lost 2 bases, and 5 bases lay in between. The length of the CDR3 is 14 residues. This CDR3 reads CASSYSDPYNEQFF. The CDR3 region has the DNA TGTGCCAGCAGTTACTCCGACCCCTACAATGAGCAGTTCTTC.

The chain carries TRBV30 and TRBJ1-5; D remains ambiguous. The CDR3 loop spans 13 amino acids. Germline assignment: CDR1 GTSNPN and CDR2 SVGIG (reference sequence). Trimming took off 0 bases at V and 4 bases at J, with 7 bases between the two ends. Written as DNA, the CDR3 is TGTGCCTGGAGTGTACGAGAGAATCAGCCCCAGCATTTT. This codes for CAWSVRENQPQHF.

This chain links TRBV27 with TRBJ2-7; 10 bases are shared with TRBD1. The CDR3 is made up of 14 amino acids. The germline V gene has CDR1 MNHEY and CDR2 SMNVEV (reference sequence). Germline trimming cut 6 bases from V and 4 bases from J; bases unmatched to any gene: 6. CDR3 protein: CASSGDRGMYEQYF. The DNA of the CDR3 is TGTGCCAGCAGCGGGGACAGGGGCATGTACGAGCAGTACTTC.

This chain links TRBV11-3 with TRBJ2-7; 14 bases align to TRBD2. The germline V gene has CDR1 SGHNT and CDR2 YENEEA. This CDR3 spans 15 amino acids. V shed 6 bases and J 3 bases; nucleotides not matched to a gene: 4. CDR3 nucleotides: TGTGCCAGCAGTCCTGGACTAGCGGGGGGCTACGAGCAGTACTTC. Residues: CASSPGLAGGYEQYF.

The chain has TRBV6-6 and TRBJ2-7; no reliable D call. V dropped 0 bases and J dropped 6 bases, with 9 bases sitting between them. The germline gives CDR1 MNHNY, CDR2 SVGAGI (reference sequence). The CDR3 totals 13 residues. The CDR3 is CASSYSVGLEQYF. Here the CDR3 DNA reads TGTGCCAGCAGTTACTCGGTCGGGCTCGAGCAGTACTTC.

This clonotype is classed as large. V gene TRBV12-3 or TRBV12-4 combines with J gene TRBJ1-5; D may be TRBD1 (5 bases). The CDR3 extends over 14 amino acids. V lost 1 base to trimming and J lost 5 bases, with 9 bases between them. The CDR3 nucleotides are TGTGCCAGCAGTTTAGACGGGGCCTATCAGCCCCAGCATTTT. This translates into CASSLDGAYQPQHF.

This sequence joins TRBV20-1 and TRBJ2-7, with D perhaps matching TRBD2 (6 bases). The CDR3 consists of 13 residues. V lost 1 base, J lost 4 bases, and 11 bases lay in between. CDR1 is DFQATT and CDR2 is SNEGSKA in the germline V gene (reference sequence). This chain's CDR3 is CSARVGTRYEQYF. The CDR3 coding sequence is TGCAGTGCTAGAGTGGGGACTCGGTACGAGCAGTACTTC.

The chain joins TRBV5-5 to TRBJ2-7; D might be TRBD2 (6 bases). The V gene lost 5 bases and the J gene lost 6 bases, with 18 bases spanning the gap. This CDR3 comprises 14 residues. Germline lookup yields CDR1 SGHKS and CDR2 YYEKEE (reference sequence). CDR3 loop: CASSNPGDGGEQYF. CDR3 coding DNA: TGTGCCAGCAGTAATCCGGGGGACGGAGGCGAGCAGTACTTC.

J is TRBJ2-3 and V is TRBV14, with no clear D. Trimming removed 0 bases at V and 8 bases at J, with 9 bases between. The CDR3 covers 13 residues. The germline gives CDR1 SGHDN, CDR2 FVKESK. DNA for the CDR3: TGTGCCAGCAGCCAAGAATGGTCGGGTACGCAGTATTTT. This gives the protein CASSQEWSGTQYF.

The chain carries TRBV5-1 and TRBJ2-1; D is undetermined. The CDR3 covers 12 residues. Trimming cost V 7 bases and J 1 base, with 6 bases left between them. CDR1 and CDR2 from the germline V gene are SGHRS and YFSETQ. The CDR3 here is CASGTSYNEQFF. In DNA, the CDR3 is TGCGCCAGCGGTACTTCCTACAATGAGCAGTTCTTC.

This clonotype is a singleton in its sample. The J gene is TRBJ2-1, the V gene TRBV4-1, with 9 bases matching TRBD1. The CDR3 loop spans 13 amino acids. V lost 6 bases, J lost 8 bases, and 5 bases stayed unmatched. Germline CDR1 MGHRA, CDR2 YSYEKL. Here the CDR3 reads CASRRTGEYEQFF. The CDR3, as DNA: TGCGCCAGCAGACGGACAGGGGAATATGAGCAGTTCTTC.

The V call is TRBV11-2, the J call TRBJ2-3; 13 bases map to TRBD2. Trimming removed 5 bases from V and 6 bases from J; junction bases left unmatched: 5. This CDR3 has 15 residues. Germline V gene lookup returns CDR1 SGHAT and CDR2 FQNNGV. CDR3 region: CASSLGLAGVDTQYF. The DNA of the CDR3 is TGTGCCAGCAGCCTAGGACTAGCGGGGGTCGATACGCAGTATTTT. Using reference TRBV11-2 and TRBJ2-3 for the parts outside the CDR3, the full variable domain is EAGVAQSPRYKIIEKRQSVAFWCNPISGHATLYWYQQILGQGPKLLIQFQNNGVVDDSQLPKDRFSAERLKGVDSTLKIQPAKLEDSAVYLCASSLGLAGVDTQYFGPGTRLTVL.

The rearrangement joins TRBV21-1 to TRBJ2-7; the D segment call TRBD2 is taken from the table without a DNA check. TRBV21-1 is noted as a pseudogene. The CDR3 loop spans 16 amino acids. CDR3 in DNA: TGTGCCAGCAGAACCTTTCCGAAAGGGCTTAACTACGAGCAGTACTTC. It codes for CASRTFPKGLNYEQYF.

The gene calls are TRBV7-3 and TRBJ2-3; a possible D gene is TRBD2 (6 bases). V lost 6 bases and J lost 0, with 13 bases in between. CDR3 length equals 15 residues. Per germline, CDR1 SGHTA and CDR2 FQGTGA. The CDR3 sequence: CASRAVGTSTDTQYF. As DNA, the CDR3 is TGTGCCAGCAGAGCTGTCGGGACTAGCACAGATACGCAGTATTTT.

The chain couples TRBV18 to TRBJ2-1; D is unresolved. Germline assignment: CDR1 KGHSH and CDR2 LQKENI. V was shortened by 3 bases and J by 9 bases, with 12 bases between the two germline ends. The length of the CDR3 is 13 residues. The CDR3 is CASSPQSGGEQFF. DNA of the CDR3: TGTGCCAGCTCACCCCAATCAGGCGGTGAGCAGTTCTTC.

This sequence joins TRBV10-3 and TRBJ2-1; D perhaps matches TRBD1 (6 bases). Germline CDR1 is ENHRY and CDR2 is SYGVKD. V lost 6 bases and J lost 5, with 14 bases in between. This CDR3 region has 14 residues. CDR3 coding DNA: TGTGCCATCAGGATGACAGGCCCGAACAATGAGCAGTTCTTC. This gives the protein CAIRMTGPNNEQFF.

The chain recombines TRBV27 with TRBJ2-2; TRBD1 agrees at 11 bases. With V trimmed by 5 bases and J by 1 base, 9 bases remained unmatched. CDR1 MNHEY and CDR2 SMNVEV come from the germline V gene (reference sequence). The CDR3 covers 18 residues. Here the CDR3 reads CASSPRTGGALNTGELFF. In DNA, the CDR3 is TGTGCCAGCAGTCCCCGGACAGGGGGCGCCCTGAACACCGGGGAGCTGTTTTTT.

This clonotype was recorded a few times. The gene calls are TRBV6-1 and TRBJ2-2, with a weak D call TRBD1 (6 bases). The CDR3 sequence is 15 residues long. Per the germline V gene, CDR1 is MNHNS and CDR2 is SASEGT. Trimming removed 9 bases at V and 0 bases at J, with 14 bases between. The CDR3 is CASHPGTSNTGELFF. In nucleotides, the CDR3 is TGTGCCAGTCACCCCGGGACATCGAACACCGGGGAGCTGTTTTTT.

This clonotype turned up a few times. The chain has TRBV6-5 and TRBJ2-7; D is possibly TRBD1 or TRBD2 (5 bases each). Trimming removed 7 bases from V and 3 bases from J, with 13 bases in between. From germline, CDR1 is MNHEY and CDR2 SVGAGI. The CDR3 sequence is 13 residues long. CDR3 DNA sequence: TGTGCCAGCATCCTCCGGGACCGCTACGAGCAGTACTTC. It is translated as CASILRDRYEQYF.

This clonotype was counted only a few times. DNA of the CDR3: TGTGCCAGCAGCCAAGATGGGGGCACAGACTACAATGAGCAGTTCTTC. The encoded protein is CASSQDGGTDYNEQFF. The rearrangement links TRBV14 to TRBJ2-1, with a weak D call TRBD1 (6 bases). Germline V gene lookup returns CDR1 SGHDN and CDR2 FVKESK. V shed 0 bases and J shed 3 bases, with 12 bases lying between them. There are 16 residues in the CDR3.

This clonotype was observed a handful of times. The rearrangement uses TRBV5-1 and TRBJ2-5; 12 bases are a match to TRBD1. From germline, CDR1 is SGHRS and CDR2 YFSETQ. CDR3 length equals 15 residues. Germline trimming cut 5 bases from V and 6 bases from J; bases unmatched to any gene: 8. The CDR3 sequence is CASRTGTGGVKTQYF. In nucleotides, the CDR3 is TGCGCCAGCAGAACCGGGACAGGGGGCGTCAAGACCCAGTACTTC. The variable domain in full, with the rest retrieved from reference TRBV5-1 and TRBJ2-5, is KAGVTQTPRYLIKTRGQQVTLSCSPISGHRSVSWYQQTPGQGLQFLFEYFSETQRNKGNFPGRFSGRQFSNSRSEMNVSTLELGDSALYLCASRTGTGGVKTQYFGPGTRLLVL.

By frequency in the sample, this clonotype is large. J is TRBJ2-7 and V is TRBV4-2; 7 positions match TRBD1. Germline CDR1 and CDR2: LGHNA and YNFKEQ. The CDR3 spans 15 residues. The trim removed 0 bases at V and 3 bases at J, leaving 5 bases unmatched. This CDR3 reads CASSQDHRGFYEQYF. The CDR3 nucleotides are TGTGCCAGCAGCCAAGATCACAGGGGATTCTACGAGCAGTACTTC.

This clonotype has a handful of counts. The chain joins TRBV5-1 to TRBJ2-2; D remains unclear. V shed 0 bases and J shed 1 base, with 7 bases lying between them. Germline CDR1 SGHRS, CDR2 YFSETQ. The CDR3 is 15 residues long. CDR3 loop: CASSLVPGNTGELFF. The CDR3 region has the DNA TGCGCCAGCAGCTTGGTTCCAGGGAACACCGGGGAGCTGTTTTTT.

This chain links TRBV4-3 with TRBJ2-5; tentative D call: TRBD2 (5 bases). V was cut by 4 bases and J by 4 bases, with 7 bases left in between. Germline V gives CDR1 LGHNA, CDR2 YSLEER. The CDR3 covers 12 residues. The CDR3 spells CASSRERETQYF. For the CDR3, the DNA is TGCGCCAGCAGCCGGGAGCGAGAGACCCAGTACTTC.

This clonotype was seen only a few times. V gene TRBV3-1 combines with J gene TRBJ2-1, with TRBD1 identical over 9 bases. This CDR3 has 16 residues. Per germline, CDR1 LGHDT and CDR2 YNNKEL (reference sequence). Unmatched junction bases numbered 12, after V lost 4 bases and J lost 8 bases. Written as DNA, the CDR3 is TGTGCCAGCAGCCCGACACAGGGGGCGCAGACCCATGAGCAGTTCTTC. It specifies CASSPTQGAQTHEQFF.

This clonotype was detected only a few times. The chain is built from TRBV4-3 and TRBJ2-2; tentative D call: TRBD2 (5 bases). CDR1 and CDR2 (germline): LGHNA, YSLEER. The CDR3 is 15 amino acids. V lost 4 bases and J 6 bases, leaving 15 bases between the germline ends. CDR3 DNA: TGCGCCAGCAGCCCAACAACGGGGTTCGCCGGGGAGCTGTTTTTT. This encodes CASSPTTGFAGELFF.

The genes are TRBV7-8 and TRBJ2-7; D gene ambiguous. The V and J ends lost 0 bases and 1 base respectively, with 10 bases between them. The CDR3 is made up of 15 amino acids. The germline V gene has CDR1 SGHVS and CDR2 FQNEAQ. CDR3: CASSLALGSSYEQYF. The CDR3 DNA sequence: TGTGCCAGCAGCTTAGCGCTCGGCAGTTCCTACGAGCAGTACTTC.

The gene calls are TRBV10-3 and TRBJ2-4; D might be TRBD1 or TRBD2, each matching 6 bases. Per the germline V gene, CDR1 is ENHRY and CDR2 is SYGVKD. The CDR3 is made up of 15 amino acids. V lost 5 bases to trimming and J lost 0 bases, with 11 bases between them. The CDR3 reads CAISQGGSAKNIQYF. The DNA of the CDR3 is TGTGCCATCAGTCAAGGGGGGTCAGCCAAAAACATTCAGTACTTC.